The subject of this entry is one T cell receptor (beta chain). Its antigen is unknown. The sample has other DNA sequences that encode this CDR3 too. The data were taken from a study of Ad26.COV2.S vaccination and SARS-CoV-2 variants. Treatment denoted: over 15 received Ad26.COV2.S at low or high dose, single or two shots; five or six received placebo; per-sample allocation not given. The samples were gathered on day 63 after the first injection of vaccine or placebo. Its platform was an Ad26 vector, and its expressed antigen was Wuhan-strain SARS-CoV-2 spike. Study-level findings and limits: It was found that vaccine and placebo recipients had similar non-spike TCR breadth. Total responses of T cells may have been underestimated by the analyses of TCR breadth and depth. People given the vaccine had a wider spike-specific TCR breadth than placebo recipients did.

Repertoires were generated with immunoSEQ multiplex PCR, while TCRdb's copy carries only in-frame clones and drops some. Among 380,000 or so clones listed, about 80% were seen once. This CDR3 has 13 amino acids. The germline V and J ends were trimmed by 0 bases and 4 bases, with 4 bases remaining between them. Germline V CDR1 and CDR2: SGDLS, YYNGEE. The source material was peripheral blood, sampled in a trial of Ad26.COV2.S vaccine versus placebo. The TCR comes from a person aged 18 to 65 who received the Ad26.COV2.S COVID-19 vaccine or a placebo. The chain links TRBV9 to TRBJ2-2; D is unclear. The chain's CDR3 is CASSVGGTGELFF. The CDR3 nucleotides read TGTGCCAGCAGCGTAGGAGGCACCGGGGAGCTGTTTTTT.